The 16 T cell receptor beta chains presented below share a single source sample, sequenced in a study of radiation and T cells in renal cell carcinoma. The time point: blood 2 weeks post-SBRT. Treatment here: 15 Gy SBRT to primary tumor, nephrectomy 4 weeks later. The protocol was immunoSEQ multiplex PCR, while the TCRdb copy is restricted to in-frame clones and leaves out a portion. The data hold approximately 61,000 clones, with around 77% observed a single time. The source was blood, collected from a patient whose treatment included radiotherapy and nephrectomy. The receptor source for this set is a man in his fifties or sixties with renal cell carcinoma.

The chain is built from TRBV30 and TRBJ1-3; D gene unclear. CDR1 and CDR2 from the germline V gene are GTSNPN and SVGIG (reference sequence). V lost 2 bases and J 4 bases, leaving 3 bases between the germline ends. This CDR3 contains 11 residues. The CDR3 loop reads CAWSKGNTIYF. CDR3 sequence (DNA): TGTGCCTGGAGTAAGGGAAACACCATATATTTT.

This chain uses TRBV27 with TRBJ1-6; possibly TRBD1 for D (5 bases). Germline CDR1 reads MNHEY; CDR2 reads SMNVEV (reference sequence). This CDR3 contains 15 residues. With 2 bases removed from V and 7 bases from J, the gap between germline ends came to 12 bases. CDR3 sequence reads: CASSLQGPQNSPLHF. The DNA for the CDR3 is TGTGCCAGCAGTTTACAGGGACCCCAGAATTCACCCCTCCACTTT.

CDR3 bases: TGTGCCAGTAGTATAGCACAGGGGGGTGTTTACGAGCAGTACGTC. Protein product: CASSIAQGGVYEQYV. The chain joins TRBV19 to TRBJ2-7, with 8 positions matching TRBD1. V dropped 1 base and J dropped 4; count of bases not matched to a gene: 6. Germline V CDR1 and CDR2: LNHDA, SQIVND (reference sequence). The CDR3 has 15 amino acids.

V usage is TRBV11-3 and J usage is TRBJ2-1; 10 bases are shared with TRBD2. The CDR3 runs to 15 residues. The J segment lost 3 bases and the V segment lost 7 bases, leaving 6 bases of the junction unmatched. The germline CDR1 and CDR2 sequences are SGHNT and YENEEA. The CDR3 here is CASTPGTSVYNEQFF. In nucleotides, the CDR3 is TGTGCCAGCACCCCCGGGACTAGCGTCTACAATGAGCAGTTCTTC.

The rearrangement uses TRBV19 and TRBJ1-5; TRBD1 aligns across 7 bases. Trimming took 5 bases from V and 3 from J; bases not matched to a gene: 7. In germline, CDR1 is LNHDA, CDR2 SQIVND (reference sequence). The CDR3 consists of 15 residues. This CDR3 is CASSRDSLLNQPQHF. The CDR3 coding sequence is TGTGCCAGTAGTCGGGACAGCCTCCTCAATCAGCCCCAGCATTTT.

This clone has more than one count but fewer than ten. The CDR3 nucleotides read TGTGCCAGTAGTATAGATAGGGGCAATCAGCCCCAGCATTTT. Its protein product is CASSIDRGNQPQHF. The V call is TRBV19, the J call TRBJ1-5, with no clear D. The germline CDR1 and CDR2 sequences are LNHDA and SQIVND (reference sequence). Trimming pared 0 bases from V and 2 bases from J, leaving 5 bases between. This CDR3 has 14 residues.

V and J are TRBV15 and TRBJ2-5, with D tentatively TRBD1 (5 bases). This CDR3 region has 13 residues. Germline V gives CDR1 LNHNV, CDR2 YYDKDF (reference sequence). V lost 5 bases to trimming and J lost 0 bases, with 7 bases between them. CDR3 DNA sequence: TGTGCCACCAGCCCAGGGAACCAAGAGACCCAGTACTTC. Translation: CATSPGNQETQYF.

CDR3 protein: CAWRDRSGNTIYF. CDR3 DNA: TGTGCCTGGAGGGACAGATCTGGAAACACCATATATTTT. The J gene is TRBJ1-3, the V gene TRBV30, with D perhaps matching TRBD1 (6 bases). The CDR3 loop spans 13 amino acids. CDR1 is GTSNPN, CDR2 SVGIG, per germline (reference sequence). Trimming pared 3 bases from V and 1 base from J, leaving 7 bases between.

This sequence joins TRBV7-6 and TRBJ2-6; D is possibly TRBD2 (5 bases). The CDR3 totals 19 residues. Germline-derived CDR1 and CDR2 are SGHVS and FNYEAQ. Trimming took off 2 bases at V and 0 bases at J, with 17 bases between the two ends. CDR3 amino acids: CASSLNPSGFISGANVLTF. CDR3 bases: TGTGCCAGCAGCTTAAACCCTTCGGGATTCATCTCTGGGGCCAACGTCCTGACTTTC.

This clone was found once. The chain employs TRBV30 and TRBJ1-2, with 8 bases matching TRBD1. Germline-derived CDR1 and CDR2 are GTSNPN and SVGIG (reference sequence). V was pared by 3 bases and J by 8 bases, with 8 bases of the junction left unmatched. The CDR3 runs to 13 residues. CDR3 residues: CAWSAGTGRGYTF. The CDR3 DNA reads as TGTGCCTGGAGCGCGGGGACAGGTAGAGGCTACACCTTC.

This clone appeared a single time. The chain combines TRBV10-1 with TRBJ2-7, with D perhaps TRBD1 (6 bases). Between the trimmed V and J ends, which lost 0 bases and 6 bases, there was a span of 9 bases. CDR1 and CDR2 (germline): WNHNN, SYGVQD (reference sequence). This CDR3 contains 13 residues. The CDR3 is CASSESPDSEQYV. The CDR3 DNA is TGCGCCAGCAGTGAGTCTCCGGACAGCGAGCAGTACGTC.

V and J are TRBV6-5 and TRBJ1-1; a weak D match, TRBD1 (6 bases). V was shortened by 4 bases and J by 4 bases, with 16 bases between the two germline ends. CDR3 length: 15 amino acids. Looked up from germline, CDR1 is MNHEY and CDR2 is SVGAGI. The CDR3 region is CASSSGTLEFTEAFF. The CDR3 DNA is TGTGCCAGCAGTTCCGGGACACTCGAATTCACTGAAGCTTTCTTT.

This rearrangement joins TRBV7-9 to TRBJ2-7, with TRBD2 as a possible D gene (5 bases). The CDR3 extends over 11 amino acids. From germline, CDR1 is SEHNR and CDR2 FQNEAQ (reference sequence). The V end lost 6 bases, the J end lost 3 bases, and 6 bases lay between the germline ends. The CDR3: CASRGSYEQYV. The CDR3 nucleotides read TGTGCCAGCAGGGGGAGCTACGAGCAGTACGTC.

The chain uses TRBV6-6 and TRBJ1-1, with no clear D. The V gene lost 0 bases and the J gene lost 2 bases, with 7 bases spanning the gap. The CDR3 is 14 amino acids. Germline lookup yields CDR1 MNHNY and CDR2 SVGAGI (reference sequence). CDR3 DNA sequence: TGTGCCAGCAGTTACTCCAGCGTTAACACTGAAGCTTTCTTT. This translates into CASSYSSVNTEAFF.

The CDR3: CAISERQGAGNEQFF. Written as DNA, the CDR3 is TGTGCCATCAGTGAGCGACAGGGGGCGGGGAATGAGCAGTTCTTC. The V and J genes are TRBV10-3 and TRBJ2-1, with 10 bases identical to TRBD1. Germline V gives CDR1 ENHRY, CDR2 SYGVKD. Unmatched junction bases numbered 5, after V lost 2 bases and J lost 7 bases. The CDR3 is 15 amino acids.

The chain links TRBV30 to TRBJ1-6; possible D gene TRBD1, 6 bases. This CDR3 region has 14 residues. CDR1 and CDR2 (germline): GTSNPN, SVGIG (reference sequence). The V end was cut by 4 bases, the J end by 8 bases, with 15 bases between. The DNA for the CDR3 is TGTGCCTGGACCGTACAGGGAACGGATTCACCCCTCCACTTT. It codes for CAWTVQGTDSPLHF.